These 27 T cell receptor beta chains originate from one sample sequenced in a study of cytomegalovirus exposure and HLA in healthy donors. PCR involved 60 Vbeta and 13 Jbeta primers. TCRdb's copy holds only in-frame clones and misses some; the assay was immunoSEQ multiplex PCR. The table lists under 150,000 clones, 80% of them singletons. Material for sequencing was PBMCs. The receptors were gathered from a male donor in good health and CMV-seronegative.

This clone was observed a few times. Here the CDR3 reads CASTPGDTNTQYF. The CDR3 bases are TGTGCCAGCACTCCAGGGGACACCAATACGCAGTATTTT. The rearrangement joins TRBV6-1 to TRBJ2-3, with D possibly matching TRBD1 (6 bases). The ends were cut back, 7 bases at V and 7 bases at J, with 15 bases in the middle. This CDR3 contains 13 residues. The germline V gene has CDR1 MNHNS and CDR2 SASEGT.

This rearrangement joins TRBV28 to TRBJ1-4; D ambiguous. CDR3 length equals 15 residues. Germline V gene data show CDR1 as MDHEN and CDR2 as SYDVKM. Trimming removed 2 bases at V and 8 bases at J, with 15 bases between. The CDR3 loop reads CASSLEAFVHEKLFF. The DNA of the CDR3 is TGTGCCAGCAGTTTAGAAGCCTTCGTCCACGAAAAACTGTTTTTT.

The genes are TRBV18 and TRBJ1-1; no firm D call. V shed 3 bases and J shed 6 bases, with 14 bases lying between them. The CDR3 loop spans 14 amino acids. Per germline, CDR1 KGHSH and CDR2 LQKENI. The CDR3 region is CASSPRVSKPEAFF. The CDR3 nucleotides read TGTGCCAGCTCACCGCGGGTTTCGAAACCTGAAGCTTTCTTT.

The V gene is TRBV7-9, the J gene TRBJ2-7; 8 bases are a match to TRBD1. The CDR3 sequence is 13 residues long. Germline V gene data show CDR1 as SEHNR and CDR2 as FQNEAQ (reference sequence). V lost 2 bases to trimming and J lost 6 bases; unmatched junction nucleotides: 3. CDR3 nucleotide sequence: TGTGCCAGCAGCTTACAGGGGGCGGTCGAGCAGTACTTC. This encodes CASSLQGAVEQYF.

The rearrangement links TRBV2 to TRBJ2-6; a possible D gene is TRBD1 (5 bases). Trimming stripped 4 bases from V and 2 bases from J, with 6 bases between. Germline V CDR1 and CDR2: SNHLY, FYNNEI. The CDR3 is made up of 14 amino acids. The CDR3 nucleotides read TGTGCCAGCAGTGTAGGGGCTGGGGCCAACGTCCTGACTTTC. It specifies CASSVGAGANVLTF.

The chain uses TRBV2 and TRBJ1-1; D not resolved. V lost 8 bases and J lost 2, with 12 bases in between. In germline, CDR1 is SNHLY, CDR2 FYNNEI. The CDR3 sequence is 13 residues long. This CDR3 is CASVGPTNTEAFF. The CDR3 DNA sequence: TGTGCCAGCGTCGGTCCAACTAACACTGAAGCTTTCTTT.

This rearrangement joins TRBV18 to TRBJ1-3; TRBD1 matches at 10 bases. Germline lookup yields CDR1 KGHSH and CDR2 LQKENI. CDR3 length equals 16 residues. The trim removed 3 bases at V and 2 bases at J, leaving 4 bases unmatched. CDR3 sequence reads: CASSPFGQGAGNTIYF. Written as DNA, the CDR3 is TGTGCCAGCTCACCTTTCGGACAGGGGGCTGGAAACACCATATATTTT.

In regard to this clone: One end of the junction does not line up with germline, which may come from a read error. The CDR3 loop is CASSSTTVSYGQYF. As DNA, the CDR3 is TGTGCCAGCAGCTCCACGACAGTTTCCTACGGGCAGTACTTC. The gene calls are TRBV11-2 and TRBJ2-7; tentative D call: TRBD1 (5 bases). CDR3 size: 14 residues. In germline, CDR1 is SGHAT, CDR2 FQNNGV.

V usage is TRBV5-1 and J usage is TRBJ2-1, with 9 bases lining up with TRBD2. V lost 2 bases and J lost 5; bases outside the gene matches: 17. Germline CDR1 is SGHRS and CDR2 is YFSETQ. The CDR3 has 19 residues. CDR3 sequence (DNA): TGCGCCAGCAGCTTCCGTCAGGGTGGTAGCGGGAGCTGGGACAATGAGCAGTTCTTC. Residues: CASSFRQGGSGSWDNEQFF.

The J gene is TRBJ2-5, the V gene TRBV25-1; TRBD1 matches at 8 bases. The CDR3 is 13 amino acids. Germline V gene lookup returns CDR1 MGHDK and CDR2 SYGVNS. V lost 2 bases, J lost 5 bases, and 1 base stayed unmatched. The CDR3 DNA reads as TGTGCCAGCAGTGAACGGGACAGGGAGACCCAGTACTTC. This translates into CASSERDRETQYF. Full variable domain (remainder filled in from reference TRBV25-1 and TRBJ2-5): EADIYQTPRYLVIGTGKKITLECSQTMGHDKMYWYQQDPGMELHLIHYSYGVNSTEKGDLSSESTVSRIRTEHFPLTLESARPSHTSQYLCASSERDRETQYFGPGTRLLVL.

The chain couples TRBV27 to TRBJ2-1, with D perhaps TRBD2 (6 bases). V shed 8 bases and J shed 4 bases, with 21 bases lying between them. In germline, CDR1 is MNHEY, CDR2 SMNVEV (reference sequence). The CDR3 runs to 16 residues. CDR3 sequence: CASRDWSSEAYNEQFF. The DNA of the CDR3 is TGTGCCAGCCGGGACTGGAGTTCGGAGGCTTACAATGAGCAGTTCTTC.

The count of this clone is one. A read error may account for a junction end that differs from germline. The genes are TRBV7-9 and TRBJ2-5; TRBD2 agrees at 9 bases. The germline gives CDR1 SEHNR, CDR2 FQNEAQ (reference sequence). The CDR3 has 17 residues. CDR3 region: CSSSLALRGGERETQYF. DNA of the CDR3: TGTTCCAGCAGCTTAGCGTTGCGGGGGGGGGAACGAGAGACCCAGTACTTC.

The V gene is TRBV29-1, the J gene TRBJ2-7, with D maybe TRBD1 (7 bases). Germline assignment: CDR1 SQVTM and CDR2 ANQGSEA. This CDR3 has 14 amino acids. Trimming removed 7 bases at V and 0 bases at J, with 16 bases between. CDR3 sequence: CSAGGPSASYEQYF. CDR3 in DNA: TGCAGCGCAGGGGGGCCGTCCGCCTCCTACGAGCAGTACTTC.

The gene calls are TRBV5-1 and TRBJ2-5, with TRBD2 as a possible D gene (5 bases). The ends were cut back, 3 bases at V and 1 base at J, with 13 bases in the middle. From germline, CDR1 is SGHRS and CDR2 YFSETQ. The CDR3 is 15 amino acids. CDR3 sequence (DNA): TGCGCCAGCAGCTCCCCAAGCGGACCCCAAGAGACCCAGTACTTC. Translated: CASSSPSGPQETQYF.

This CDR3 is CSARVTGEAFF. In nucleotides, the CDR3 is TGCAGTGCTAGAGTAACAGGGGAAGCTTTCTTT. The genes are TRBV20-1 and TRBJ1-1, with D possibly TRBD1 on 6 matching bases. V was trimmed by 1 base and J by 8 bases, leaving 8 bases between them. The CDR3 spans 11 residues. Per germline, CDR1 DFQATT and CDR2 SNEGSKA (reference sequence).

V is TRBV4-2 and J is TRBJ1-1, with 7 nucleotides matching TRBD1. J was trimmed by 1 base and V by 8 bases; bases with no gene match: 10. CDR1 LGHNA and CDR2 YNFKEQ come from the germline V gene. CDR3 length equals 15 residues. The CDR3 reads CASLSSTGQNTEAFF. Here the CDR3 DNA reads TGTGCCAGCCTCTCATCGACAGGGCAGAACACTGAAGCTTTCTTT.

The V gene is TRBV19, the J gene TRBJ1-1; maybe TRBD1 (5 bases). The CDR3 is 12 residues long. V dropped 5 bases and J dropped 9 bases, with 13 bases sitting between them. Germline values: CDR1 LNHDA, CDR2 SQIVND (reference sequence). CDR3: CASSVTGTKAFF. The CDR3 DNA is TGTGCCAGTAGTGTAACCGGGACTAAAGCTTTCTTT.

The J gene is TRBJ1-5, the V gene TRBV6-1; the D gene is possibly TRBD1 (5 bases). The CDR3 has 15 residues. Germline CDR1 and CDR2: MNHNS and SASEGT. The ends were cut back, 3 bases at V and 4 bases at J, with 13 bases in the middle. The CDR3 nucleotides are TGTGCCAGCAGTGAGGCCCAGGGCAAAAATCAGCCCCAGCATTTT. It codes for CASSEAQGKNQPQHF.

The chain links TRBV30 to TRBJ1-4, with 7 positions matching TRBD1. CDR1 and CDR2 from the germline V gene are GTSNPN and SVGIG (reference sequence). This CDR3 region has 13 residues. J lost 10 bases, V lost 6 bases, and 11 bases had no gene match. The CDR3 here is CACSKGAEPKLFF. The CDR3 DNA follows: TGTGCCTGCTCAAAGGGGGCAGAACCAAAACTGTTTTTT.

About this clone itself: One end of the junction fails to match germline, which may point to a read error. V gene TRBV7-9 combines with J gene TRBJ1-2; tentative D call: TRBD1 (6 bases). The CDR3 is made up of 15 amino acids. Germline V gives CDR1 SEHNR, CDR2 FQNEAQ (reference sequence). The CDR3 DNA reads TGTTCCAGCAGCTCCATACAGGGTATCGCCGAGCGTTACACCTTC. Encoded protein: CSSSSIQGIAERYTF.

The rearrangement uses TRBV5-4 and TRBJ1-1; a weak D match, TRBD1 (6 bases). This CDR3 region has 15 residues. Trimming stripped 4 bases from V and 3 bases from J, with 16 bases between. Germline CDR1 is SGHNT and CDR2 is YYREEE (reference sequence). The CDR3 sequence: CASSATRGRYTEAFF. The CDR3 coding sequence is TGTGCCAGCAGCGCCACCAGGGGCCGTTACACTGAAGCTTTCTTT.

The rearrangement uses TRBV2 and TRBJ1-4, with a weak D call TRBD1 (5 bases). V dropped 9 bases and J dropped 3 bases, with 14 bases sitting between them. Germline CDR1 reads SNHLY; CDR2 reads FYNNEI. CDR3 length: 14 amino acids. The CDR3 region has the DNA TGTGCCAGTGCAACGTGGGGCTCTAATGAAAAACTGTTTTTT. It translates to CASATWGSNEKLFF.

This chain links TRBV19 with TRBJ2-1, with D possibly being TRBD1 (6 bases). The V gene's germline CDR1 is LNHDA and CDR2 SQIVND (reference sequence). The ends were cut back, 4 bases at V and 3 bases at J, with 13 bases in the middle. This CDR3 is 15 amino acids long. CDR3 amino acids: CASSTQIGGYNEQFF. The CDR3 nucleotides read TGTGCCAGTAGTACCCAGATAGGGGGCTACAATGAGCAGTTCTTC.

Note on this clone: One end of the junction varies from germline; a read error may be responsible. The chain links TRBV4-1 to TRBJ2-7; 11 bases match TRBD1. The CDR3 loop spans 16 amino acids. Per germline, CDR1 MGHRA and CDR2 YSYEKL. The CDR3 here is CASSEEGTGGSYEQYF. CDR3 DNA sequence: TGCGCCAGCAGCGAAGAGGGGACAGGGGGTTCCTACGAGCAGTACTTC.

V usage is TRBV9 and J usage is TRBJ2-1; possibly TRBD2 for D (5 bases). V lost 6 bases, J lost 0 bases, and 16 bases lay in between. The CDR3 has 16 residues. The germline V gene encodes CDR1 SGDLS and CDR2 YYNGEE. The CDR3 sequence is CASNPRGSSSYNEQFF. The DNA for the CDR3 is TGTGCCAGCAACCCTCGGGGATCGAGCTCCTACAATGAGCAGTTCTTC.

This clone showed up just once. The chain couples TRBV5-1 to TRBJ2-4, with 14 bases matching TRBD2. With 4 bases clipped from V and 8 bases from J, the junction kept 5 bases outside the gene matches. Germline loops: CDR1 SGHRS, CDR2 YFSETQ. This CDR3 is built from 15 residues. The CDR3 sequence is CASSPGTSGRDIQYF. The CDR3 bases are TGCGCCAGCAGCCCGGGGACTAGCGGGAGAGACATTCAGTACTTC. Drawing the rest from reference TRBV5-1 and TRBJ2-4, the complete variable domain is KAGVTQTPRYLIKTRGQQVTLSCSPISGHRSVSWYQQTPGQGLQFLFEYFSETQRNKGNFPGRFSGRQFSNSRSEMNVSTLELGDSALYLCASSPGTSGRDIQYFGAGTRLSVL.

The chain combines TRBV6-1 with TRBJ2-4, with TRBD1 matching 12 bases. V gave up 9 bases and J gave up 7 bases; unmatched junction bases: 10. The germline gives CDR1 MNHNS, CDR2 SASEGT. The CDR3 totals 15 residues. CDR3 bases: TGTGCCAGTTCTACCATGGGACAGGGGGCCAACATTCAGTACTTC. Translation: CASSTMGQGANIQYF.